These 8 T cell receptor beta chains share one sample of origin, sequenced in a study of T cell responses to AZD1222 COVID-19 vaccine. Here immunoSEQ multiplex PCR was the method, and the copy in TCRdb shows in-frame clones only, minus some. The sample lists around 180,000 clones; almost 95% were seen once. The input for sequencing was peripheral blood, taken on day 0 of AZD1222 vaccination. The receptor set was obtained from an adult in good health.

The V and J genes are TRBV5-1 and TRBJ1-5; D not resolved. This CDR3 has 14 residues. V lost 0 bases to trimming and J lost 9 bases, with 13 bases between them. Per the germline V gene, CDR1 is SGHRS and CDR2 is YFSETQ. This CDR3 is CASSLDSRGRPQHF. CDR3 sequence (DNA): TGCGCCAGCAGCTTGGACAGCCGGGGTAGGCCCCAGCATTTT.

CDR3 coding DNA: TGTGCCACCGCCGGACAGGGGGCAACTGGGGCCAACGTCCTGACTTTC. Translating it yields CATAGQGATGANVLTF. This chain links TRBV24-1 with TRBJ2-6; 11 nucleotides line up with TRBD1. CDR1 is KGHDR, CDR2 SFDVKD, per germline. The V and J ends lost 9 bases and 2 bases, in that order; junction bases with no gene match: 5. This CDR3 contains 16 residues.

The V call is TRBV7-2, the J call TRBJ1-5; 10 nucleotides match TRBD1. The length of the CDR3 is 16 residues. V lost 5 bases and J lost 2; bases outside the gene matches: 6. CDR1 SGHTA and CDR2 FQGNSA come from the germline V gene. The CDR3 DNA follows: TGTGCCAGCAGCGACAGGGACAGGGGCGGCAATCAGCCCCAGCATTTT. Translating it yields CASSDRDRGGNQPQHF. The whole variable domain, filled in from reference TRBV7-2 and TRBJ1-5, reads GAGVSQSPSNKVTEKGKDVELRCDPISGHTALYWYRQSLGQGLEFLIYFQGNSAPDKSGLPSDRFSAERTGGSVSTLTIQRTQQEDSAVYLCASSDRDRGGNQPQHFGDGTRLSIL.

CDR3 coding DNA: TGTGCCAGCACCAACACGGGTGGGGAGCCGGGCGGTGAGCAGTTCTTC. As protein: CASTNTGGEPGGEQFF. The chain recombines TRBV27 with TRBJ2-1; weak D call: TRBD2 (5 bases). V was pared by 7 bases and J by 9 bases, with 25 bases between. Germline lookup yields CDR1 MNHEY and CDR2 SMNVEV (reference sequence). CDR3 length equals 16 residues.

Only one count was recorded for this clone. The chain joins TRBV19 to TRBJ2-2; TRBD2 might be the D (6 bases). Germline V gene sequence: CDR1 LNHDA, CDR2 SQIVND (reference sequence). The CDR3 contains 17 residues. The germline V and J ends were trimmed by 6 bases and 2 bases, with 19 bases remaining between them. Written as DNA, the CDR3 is TGTGCCAGTAGCCGGGACTTTAATCCACTTAACACCGGGGAGCTGTTTTTT. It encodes CASSRDFNPLNTGELFF.

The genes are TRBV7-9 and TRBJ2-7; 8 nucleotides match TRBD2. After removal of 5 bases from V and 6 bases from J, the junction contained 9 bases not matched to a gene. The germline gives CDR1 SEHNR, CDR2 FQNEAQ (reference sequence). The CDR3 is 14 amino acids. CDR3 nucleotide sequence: TGTGCCAGCAGCCCCACGGGGGGACTAGGCGAGCAGTACTTC. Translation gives CASSPTGGLGEQYF.

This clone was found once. The CDR3: CATSRGSGNTEAFF. The DNA for the CDR3 is TGTGCCACCAGTCGGGGCTCTGGAAACACTGAAGCTTTCTTT. The gene calls are TRBV24-1 and TRBJ1-1, with a tentative D call TRBD1 (5 bases). The ends were cut back, 6 bases at V and 2 bases at J, with 12 bases in the middle. The CDR3 length is 14 residues. The germline gives CDR1 KGHDR, CDR2 SFDVKD.

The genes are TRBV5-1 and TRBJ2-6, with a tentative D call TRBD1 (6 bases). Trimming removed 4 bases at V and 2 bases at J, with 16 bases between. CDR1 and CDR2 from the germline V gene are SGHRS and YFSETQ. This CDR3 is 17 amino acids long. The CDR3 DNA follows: TGCGCCAGCAGCCCTGACCCGCACAGGGCTGGGGCCAACGTCCTGACTTTC. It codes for CASSPDPHRAGANVLTF. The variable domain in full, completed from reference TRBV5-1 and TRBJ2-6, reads KAGVTQTPRYLIKTRGQQVTLSCSPISGHRSVSWYQQTPGQGLQFLFEYFSETQRNKGNFPGRFSGRQFSNSRSEMNVSTLELGDSALYLCASSPDPHRAGANVLTFGAGSRLTVL.